The 6 T cell receptor beta chains presented below share a single source sample, sequenced in a study of graft-versus-host responses after intestinal transplantation. Produced via immunoSEQ multiplex PCR; TCRdb's table is partial and in-frame only. The top ten hold about 0.2% of the sample, which has about 130,000 clones, around 90% seen once. These receptors' antigens are unknown. This sample comprised unstimulated CD4+ T cells sorted from spleen or lymph node cells, obtained before intestinal transplant. These receptor sequences come from a human donor who received an intestinal transplant.

The chain is built from TRBV4-1 and TRBJ2-3; 10 nucleotides align to TRBD2. The germline CDR1 and CDR2 sequences are MGHRA and YSYEKL. J was trimmed by 9 bases and V by 0 bases; bases with no gene match: 9. This CDR3 contains 16 residues. This CDR3 is CASSQDPQSGRGTQYF. The CDR3 DNA is TGCGCCAGCAGCCAAGATCCGCAGAGCGGGAGGGGCACGCAGTATTTT.

Concerning this clone: It is likely a read error, because the conserved phenylalanine at the end of the CDR3 is missing. This rearrangement joins TRBV6-1 to TRBJ2-7; 7 bases map to TRBD1. The CDR3 contains 15 residues. J gave up 2 bases and V 7 bases, and 11 bases lay outside the gene matches. Germline CDR1 MNHNS, CDR2 SASEGT. This chain's CDR3 is CASTYSRQGTYEQYS. In nucleotides, the CDR3 is TGTGCCAGCACTTATTCGAGACAGGGCACCTACGAGCAGTACTCC.

The chain uses TRBV28 and TRBJ2-1, with D maybe TRBD2 (5 bases). Germline-derived CDR1 and CDR2 are MDHEN and SYDVKM. CDR3 length equals 17 residues. Trimming took 5 bases from V and 2 from J, leaving 19 bases between them. The CDR3 DNA sequence: TGTGCCAGCAGTCCCCGGGGAGCGAGAAGTCCCTACAATGAGCAGTTCTTC. Its protein is CASSPRGARSPYNEQFF.

The rearrangement uses TRBV7-2 and TRBJ2-4; tentative D call: TRBD1 (5 bases). Germline loops: CDR1 SGHTA, CDR2 FQGNSA. This CDR3 spans 17 amino acids. V was shortened by 2 bases and J by 2 bases, with 16 bases between the two germline ends. CDR3: CASSLYPLQGPKNIQYF. CDR3 nucleotides: TGTGCCAGCAGCTTATATCCCTTGCAGGGCCCCAAAAACATTCAGTACTTC.

The chain couples TRBV27 to TRBJ2-7; D is undetermined. Germline loops: CDR1 MNHEY, CDR2 SMNVEV (reference sequence). Between the trimmed V and J ends, which lost 5 bases and 6 bases, there was a span of 14 bases. CDR3 length equals 13 residues. CDR3 residues: CASSESGEGEQYF. The CDR3 region has the DNA TGTGCCAGCAGTGAATCGGGCGAAGGCGAGCAGTACTTC.

CDR3 DNA sequence: TGTGCCAGCAGAGAGACGCCGCTCTTCAACAATGAGCAGTTCTTC. As protein: CASRETPLFNNEQFF. V usage is TRBV11-2 and J usage is TRBJ2-1; D not certain. Germline loops: CDR1 SGHAT, CDR2 FQNNGV. This CDR3 spans 15 amino acids. Trimming cost V 6 bases and J 5 bases, with 17 bases left between them.